These T cell receptor beta chains were read from a single sample in a study of technical replicates of blood from a few donors. Assay: immunoSEQ multiplex PCR; the TCRdb copy retains only in-frame clones and omits some. Of approximately 82,000 clones in the sample, approximately 90% were seen once. Sequenced material: T cells isolated from PBMCs. The receptor set was obtained from a human donor in good health. CDR3s include the opening cysteine and the closing phenylalanine or tryptophan. D genes are given only for firm matches. The size of a clone is reported for some rows only, either as once, few or many, or as a class for expanded clones.

D | J | size | V | DNA | CDR3
. | TRBJ1-5 | . | TRBV7-9 | TGTGCCAGCAGTCTCTTCTTCGGAGGTTTCAATCAGCCCCAGCATTTT | CASSLFFGGFNQPQHF
. | TRBJ2-7 | . | TRBV21-1 | TGTGCCAGCAGCAAAGTGAGGACAGCGGACACCTACGAGCAGTACTTC | CASSKVRTADTYEQYF
. | TRBJ1-5 | . | TRBV10-3 | TGTGCCATCAGTGAGTCCAGGGATAGCAATCAGCCCCAGCATTTT | CAISESRDSNQPQHF
. | TRBJ1-2 | . | TRBV27 | TGTGCCAGCAGTTTCTCAGCGAACTATGGCTACACCTTC | CASSFSANYGYTF
TRBD1 | TRBJ1-6 | . | TRBV23-1 | TGCGCCAGCAGTCAGACGGGACAGGGTAGCTCCTATAATTCACCCCTCCACTTT | CASSQTGQGSSYNSPLHF
. | TRBJ2-7 | . | TRBV5-4 | TGTGCCAGCAGCGCAAAAACCGGGGGGCCGCTGGAGCAGTACTTC | CASSAKTGGPLEQYF
. | TRBJ2-5 | . | TRBV6-5 | TGTGCCAGCAGTTACACCCGGGTACAAGAGACCCAGTACTTC | CASSYTRVQETQYF
TRBD1 | TRBJ2-1 | . | TRBV10-3 | TGTGCCATGGGGGACAGCTACAATGAGCAGTTCTTC | CAMGDSYNEQFF
TRBD1 | TRBJ1-1 | . | TRBV13 | TGTGCCACCTTCAACAGGGGTCGGACTGAAGCTTTCTTT | CATFNRGRTEAFF
TRBD2 | TRBJ2-5 | . | TRBV19 | TGTGCCAGTAGTGGGATGGGCGGGAGAGAGACCCAGTACTTC | CASSGMGGRETQYF
. | TRBJ2-7 | . | TRBV19 | TGTGCCAGTAGTATGAATCGGGGAGAGCAGTACTTC | CASSMNRGEQYF
TRBD1 | TRBJ1-2 | . | TRBV6-1 | TGTGCCAGCAGTTCATCGACAGGGACCGCTGGCTACACCTTC | CASSSSTGTAGYTF
. | TRBJ2-3 | . | TRBV7-9 | TGTGCCAGCAGCGGACGACTAGAGCCGGCAGATACGCAGTATTTT | CASSGRLEPADTQYF
. | TRBJ1-5 | . | TRBV6-5 | TGTGCCAGCAGAGTTTTACAGGGAAACAATCAGCCCCAGCATTTT | CASRVLQGNNQPQHF
. | TRBJ1-2 | . | TRBV29-1 | TGCAGCGTTGATGACAGAGCTAACTATGGCTACACCTTC | CSVDDRANYGYTF
TRBD1 | TRBJ1-2 | . | TRBV6-5 | TGTGCCAGCAGGACAACAGGGGCGCGATACTATGGCTACACCTTC | CASRTTGARYYGYTF
TRBD2 | TRBJ2-7 | . | TRBV6-5 | TGTGCCAGCAGTTTGGGACTACCCGACGAGCAGTACTTC | CASSLGLPDEQYF
TRBD2 | TRBJ2-3 | . | TRBV10-1 | TGCGCCAGCAGTGTGACGGGGGGAATGGCAGATACGCAGTATTTT | CASSVTGGMADTQYF
. | TRBJ1-3 | . | TRBV10-2 | TGCGCCAGCAGTGAGGATCTCCATGGGAGCTCGGGAGGAAACACCATATATTTT | CASSEDLHGSSGGNTIYF
TRBD1 | TRBJ1-5 | . | TRBV10-3 | TGTGCCATCAGTGAGAGGACAGGGGGCGTTCAGCCCCAGCATTTT | CAISERTGGVQPQHF
TRBD2 | TRBJ2-1 | once | TRBV9 | TGTGCCAGCAGCGTAGCTTGGACTAGCAATGAGCAGTTCTTC | CASSVAWTSNEQFF
. | TRBJ2-6 | . | TRBV15 | TGTGCCACCAGCAGAGTGAGACAAACCTCTGGGGCCAACGTCCTGACTTTC | CATSRVRQTSGANVLTF
. | TRBJ1-1 | few | TRBV27 | TGTGCCAGCAGTTCCCACAGAAACCAATACACTGAAGCTTTCTTT | CASSSHRNQYTEAFF
. | TRBJ2-1 | . | TRBV4-2 | TGTGCCAGCAGCCAAAACTTATATTACGGGGGGCCTGTTGACAATGAGCAGTTCTTC | CASSQNLYYGGPVDNEQFF
. | TRBJ2-7 | . | TRBV18 | TGTGCCAGCTCACCAGGCCGTCAGGGGCTAGAGCAGTACTTC | CASSPGRQGLEQYF
. | TRBJ1-1 | . | TRBV11-2 | TGTGCCAGCAGCTTGACCGGGGGATTGAACACTGAAGCTTTCTTT | CASSLTGGLNTEAFF
. | TRBJ1-3 | . | TRBV6-5 | TGTGCCAGCAGTTTCGGGAGCTCTGGAAACACCATATATTTT | CASSFGSSGNTIYF
TRBD1 | TRBJ1-2 | once | TRBV19 | TGTGCCAGTGGGCAAGGGACAGGGGTAAATGGCTACACCTTC | CASGQGTGVNGYTF
. | TRBJ2-7 | . | TRBV5-1 | TGCGCCAGCAGTTCAATGGGTACAGCCGAGCAGTACTTC | CASSSMGTAEQYF
. | TRBJ1-2 | . | TRBV7-9 | TGTGCCAGCAGCTTAGGCGGGGTCGCACCCTCCTTC | CASSLGGVAPSF
. | TRBJ1-1 | . | TRBV4-1 | TGCGCCAGCAGCCAAGGGAGGAGTGCTGAAGCTTTCTTT | CASSQGRSAEAFF
TRBD2 | TRBJ2-1 | . | TRBV4-1 | TGCGCCAGCAGCCGCGGGACTAGCGGCTTCAATGAGCAGTTCTTC | CASSRGTSGFNEQFF
. | TRBJ1-4 | . | TRBV7-9 | TGTGCCACGCTCGGCAGGGTGGGAGAAAAACTGTTTTTT | CATLGRVGEKLFF
TRBD1 | TRBJ1-5 | once | TRBV7-3 | TGTGCCAGCAGCTTAACGGGACAGGGCGATCAGCCCCAGCATTTT | CASSLTGQGDQPQHF
. | TRBJ2-7 | . | TRBV11-3 | TGTGCCAGCAGCTTAAGCCCATCCTACGAGCAGTACTTC | CASSLSPSYEQYF
. | TRBJ2-1 | once | TRBV5-1 | TGCGCCAGCAGGTTCGGGGATGAGCAGTTCTTC | CASRFGDEQFF
. | TRBJ1-3 | . | TRBV7-9 | TGTGCCAGCAGCTTTCCAGGTCATTCTGGAAACACCATATATTTT | CASSFPGHSGNTIYF
TRBD2 | TRBJ2-5 | . | TRBV30 | TGTGCCTGGAAATGGGGTGGCGGGGGGCGATCCCAAGAGACCCAGTACTTC | CAWKWGGGGRSQETQYF
. | TRBJ2-3 | . | TRBV20-1 | TGCAGTGCTAAGTCAGGAGATACGCAGTATTTT | CSAKSGDTQYF
TRBD2 | TRBJ2-3 | . | TRBV5-4 | TGTGCCAGCAGCCCCTATAGCGGGGGGGCCGTCACAGATACGCAGTATTTT | CASSPYSGGAVTDTQYF
TRBD1 | TRBJ2-7 | . | TRBV6-1 | TGTGCCAGCAGCGAACCAGGGGGCTCGTCCTACGAGCAGTACTTC | CASSEPGGSSYEQYF
TRBD1 | TRBJ2-1 | . | TRBV5-1 | TGCGCCAGCAGTACAGGGGACAGCTCCTACAATGAGCAGTTCTTC | CASSTGDSSYNEQFF
. | TRBJ2-1 | . | TRBV28 | TGTGCCAGCAGTTTGGGGACTTTATGGAATGAGCAGTTCTTC | CASSLGTLWNEQFF
TRBD1 | TRBJ1-1 | . | TRBV5-5 | TGTGCCAGCAGCTCCGACAGGGGATCCACTGAAGCTTTCTTT | CASSSDRGSTEAFF
TRBD1 | TRBJ2-5 | . | TRBV6-1 | TGTGCCACGCGGACAGGGGGTAAAGAGACCCAGTACTTC | CATRTGGKETQYF
. | TRBJ1-6 | . | TRBV5-6 | TGTGCCAGCAGCTTGTTATCCGCCTATAATTCACCCCTCCACTTT | CASSLLSAYNSPLHF
. | TRBJ1-1 | few | TRBV29-1 | TGCAGCGTTCAGGGTAGGAGAACTGAAGCTTTCTTT | CSVQGRRTEAFF
. | TRBJ2-7 | . | TRBV19 | TGTGCCAGTAGCCGTGGACTATCTGGGACCGAGCAGTACTTC | CASSRGLSGTEQYF